The clone carrying this TCR beta chain was recorded many times. Its antigen is undetermined. Quantitative 5'-RACE with molecular barcodes generated TCR beta libraries. TCRdb ran MiXCR on the 5' RACE reads and lists one entry per CDR3 protein. The sample lists 25,000 to 35,000 distinct CDR3 sequences; roughly 5.3% were seen once. This record belongs to a study of CD8 T cells in ankylosing spondylitis. Whole-study findings and limits: Earlier work had already found some motif variants in reactive arthritis synovial fluid and blood.

Germline trimming cut 1 base from V and 2 bases from J; bases unmatched to any gene: 8. Germline CDR1 SGDLS, CDR2 YYNGEE. CDR3 length: 16 residues. The TCR originated in a female donor with ankylosing spondylitis or in good health (not recorded which). The rearrangement joins TRBV9 to TRBJ2-7, with 8 bases lining up with TRBD2. Sequencing was done on a sample of blood, either unsorted or a sorted T cell fraction (not recorded which). The CDR3 sequence is CASSVSPLAGPYEQYF. The DNA of the CDR3 is TGTGCCAGCAGCGTAAGCCCCCTAGCGGGCCCCTACGAGCAGTACTTC. Full variable domain (missing parts from reference TRBV9 and TRBJ2-7): DSGVTQTPKHLITATGQRVTLRCSPRSGDLSVYWYQQSLDQGLQFLIQYYNGEERAKGNILERFSAQQFPDLHSELNLSSLELGDSALYFCASSVSPLAGPYEQYFGPGTRLTVT.